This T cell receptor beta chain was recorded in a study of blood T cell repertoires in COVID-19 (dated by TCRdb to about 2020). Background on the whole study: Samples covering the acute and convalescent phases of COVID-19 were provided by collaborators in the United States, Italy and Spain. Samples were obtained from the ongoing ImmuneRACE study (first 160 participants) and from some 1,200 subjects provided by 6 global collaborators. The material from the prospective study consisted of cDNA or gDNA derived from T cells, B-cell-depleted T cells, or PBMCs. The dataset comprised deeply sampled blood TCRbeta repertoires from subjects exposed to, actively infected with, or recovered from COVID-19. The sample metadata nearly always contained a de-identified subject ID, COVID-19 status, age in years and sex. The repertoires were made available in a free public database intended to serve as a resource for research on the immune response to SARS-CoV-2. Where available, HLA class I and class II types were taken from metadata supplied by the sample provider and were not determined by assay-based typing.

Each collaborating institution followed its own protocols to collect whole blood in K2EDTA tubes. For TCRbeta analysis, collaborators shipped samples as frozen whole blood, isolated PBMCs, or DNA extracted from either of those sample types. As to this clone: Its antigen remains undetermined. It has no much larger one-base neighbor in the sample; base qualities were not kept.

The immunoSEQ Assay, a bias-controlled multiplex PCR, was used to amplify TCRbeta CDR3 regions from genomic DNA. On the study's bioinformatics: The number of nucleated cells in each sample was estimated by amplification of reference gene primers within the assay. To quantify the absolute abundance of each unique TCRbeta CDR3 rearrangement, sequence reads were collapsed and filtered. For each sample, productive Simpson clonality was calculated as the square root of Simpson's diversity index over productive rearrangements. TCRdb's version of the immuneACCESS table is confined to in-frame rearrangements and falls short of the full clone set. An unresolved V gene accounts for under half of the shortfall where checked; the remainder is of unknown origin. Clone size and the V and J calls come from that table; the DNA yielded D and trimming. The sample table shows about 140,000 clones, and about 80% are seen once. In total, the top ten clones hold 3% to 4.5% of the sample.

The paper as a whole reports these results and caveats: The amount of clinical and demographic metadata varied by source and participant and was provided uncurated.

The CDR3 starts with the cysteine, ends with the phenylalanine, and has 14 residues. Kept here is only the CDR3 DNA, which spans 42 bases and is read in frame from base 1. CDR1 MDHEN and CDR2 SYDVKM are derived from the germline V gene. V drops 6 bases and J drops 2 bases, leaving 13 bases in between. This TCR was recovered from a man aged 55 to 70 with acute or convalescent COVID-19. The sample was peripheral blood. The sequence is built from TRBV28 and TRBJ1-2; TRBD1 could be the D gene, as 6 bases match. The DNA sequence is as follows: TGTGCCAGCAGCGGGACATCTCAAAACTATGGCTACACCTTC. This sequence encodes CASSGTSQNYGYTF.